This passage covers 2 T cell receptor beta chains from one sample sequenced in a study of cytomegalovirus exposure and HLA in healthy donors. Primers: 60 Vbeta forward and 13 Jbeta reverse. TCRdb's table, derived via immunoSEQ multiplex PCR, lists solely in-frame clones and lacks some. This table has some 100,000 clones, approximately 72% appearing once. The sequenced sample was PBMCs. The receptors derive from a woman between 70 and 85 years old in good health and CMV-seropositive.

The chain carries TRBV6-6 and TRBJ2-7, with 7 positions matching TRBD1. With 4 bases clipped from V and 2 bases from J, the junction kept 2 bases outside the gene matches. The length of the CDR3 is 13 residues. CDR1 and CDR2 (germline): MNHNY, SVGAGI (reference sequence). CDR3 sequence reads: CASSSQGAYEQYF. The DNA for the CDR3 is TGTGCCAGCAGTTCCCAGGGGGCCTACGAGCAGTACTTC.

V is TRBV4-2 and J is TRBJ2-6; the D gene is possibly TRBD1 (6 bases). The germline CDR1 and CDR2 sequences are LGHNA and YNFKEQ. The V gene lost 5 bases and the J gene lost 3 bases, with 20 bases spanning the gap. This CDR3 is 18 amino acids long. The CDR3 DNA sequence: TGTGCCAGCAGCTCAGATGGGGACATTAGGAGTGGGGCCAACGTCCTGACTTTC. Its protein is CASSSDGDIRSGANVLTF.